The 23 T cell receptor beta chains below come from one sample, sequenced in a study of blood T cell repertoires in COVID-19 (dated by TCRdb to the early 2020s). The protocol used for the library was the immunoSEQ multiplex PCR assay. TCRdb carries this immuneACCESS record with in-frame sequences only. Its versions omit some clonotypes, under half of them owing to an unresolved V gene in the studies checked, with the rest unexplained. The sample table records fewer than 300,000 clones; 75% to 90% of these occur just once. The ten largest account for approximately 4.2% of the sample. Input material: PBMCs or T cells enriched from blood (not recorded which). These receptors were obtained from a young woman who had recovered from COVID-19.

The gene calls are TRBV5-6 and TRBJ2-1, with D unresolved. Trimming took off 0 bases at V and 0 bases at J, with 10 bases between the two ends. The CDR3 extends over 16 amino acids. The V gene's germline CDR1 is SGHDT and CDR2 YYEEEE. CDR3 loop: CASSLAVRPSYNEQFF. CDR3 bases: TGTGCCAGCAGCTTGGCGGTGCGGCCCTCCTACAATGAGCAGTTCTTC.

This chain uses TRBV7-7 with TRBJ2-3; 9 nucleotides agree with TRBD2. This CDR3 has 15 residues. After removal of 5 bases from V and 2 bases from J, the junction contained 5 bases not matched to a gene. From germline, CDR1 is SSHAT and CDR2 FNYEAQ (reference sequence). This CDR3 reads CASSLSGSVTDTQYF. Written as DNA, the CDR3 is TGTGCCAGCAGCCTTAGCGGGAGTGTCACAGATACGCAGTATTTT.

This chain joins TRBV5-1 and TRBJ1-2; no clear D gene. The CDR3 consists of 12 residues. Germline V CDR1 and CDR2: SGHRS, YFSETQ. V lost 5 bases, J lost 0 bases, and 5 bases lay in between. CDR3 sequence (DNA): TGCGCCAGCAGAGAGTCTAACTATGGCTACACCTTC. Translated, it gives CASRESNYGYTF.

The CDR3 bases are TGTGCCTGGAGTTCTAGCGGGAGGCCCTCCTACAATGAGCAGTTCTTC. Amino acids: CAWSSSGRPSYNEQFF. J is TRBJ2-1 and V is TRBV30; 11 nucleotides align to TRBD2. CDR1 GTSNPN and CDR2 SVGIG come from the germline V gene (reference sequence). V was pared by 2 bases and J by 0 bases, with 3 bases of the junction left unmatched. The CDR3 totals 16 residues.

J is TRBJ1-1 and V is TRBV27; D gene uncertain. In germline, CDR1 is MNHEY, CDR2 SMNVEV (reference sequence). This CDR3 is 14 amino acids long. V was shortened by 2 bases and J by 1 base, with 8 bases between the two germline ends. The chain's CDR3 is CASSLRRENTEAFF. The CDR3 DNA sequence: TGTGCCAGCAGTTTAAGGAGGGAGAACACTGAAGCTTTCTTT.

The V gene is TRBV2, the J gene TRBJ1-1; 10 bases align to TRBD1. Germline-derived CDR1 and CDR2 are SNHLY and FYNNEI. Trimming removed 5 bases from V and 6 bases from J; junction bases left unmatched: 12. The CDR3 length is 16 residues. CDR3 sequence (DNA): TGTGCCAGCAGTTATCCGAGACAGGGGGCGGGCGCTGAAGCTTTCTTT. Residues: CASSYPRQGAGAEAFF.

On this clone: This sample also contains other DNA sequences that code for the same CDR3. The CDR3 here is CASSPTAGYEQYF. The CDR3 DNA is TGTGCCAGCTCACCCACCGCGGGCTACGAGCAGTACTTC. The rearrangement uses TRBV18 and TRBJ2-7; a possible D gene is TRBD2 (5 bases). Trimming shortened V by 3 bases and J by 3 bases, and 9 bases separated the two germline ends. From germline, CDR1 is KGHSH and CDR2 LQKENI. The CDR3 contains 13 residues.

The rearrangement uses TRBV4-1 and TRBJ2-1; TRBD2 matches at 8 bases. The CDR3 consists of 15 residues. CDR1 and CDR2 from the germline V gene are MGHRA and YSYEKL. V trimming: 3 bases; J trimming: 3 bases; junction bases outside the gene matches: 4. The CDR3 DNA is TGCGCCAGCAGCCAGACCGGGGGGGACTACAATGAGCAGTTCTTC. It specifies CASSQTGGDYNEQFF.

V usage is TRBV15 and J usage is TRBJ2-3, with D possibly being TRBD1 (6 bases). Germline values: CDR1 LNHNV, CDR2 YYDKDF (reference sequence). The CDR3 runs 14 residues. V was shortened by 3 bases and J by 4 bases, with 11 bases between the two germline ends. This CDR3 is CATSREAGADTQYF. CDR3 bases: TGTGCCACCAGCAGGGAGGCAGGGGCAGATACGCAGTATTTT.

V and J are TRBV11-2 and TRBJ2-2; a possible D gene is TRBD1 (5 bases). The CDR3 sequence is 16 residues long. Trimming pared 1 base from V and 6 bases from J, leaving 15 bases between. Germline values: CDR1 SGHAT, CDR2 FQNNGV. In nucleotides, the CDR3 is TGTGCCAGCAGCTTAGGGGCCTGGGGCCGGGCCGGGGAGCTGTTTTTT. This gives the protein CASSLGAWGRAGELFF.

This chain connects TRBV15 to TRBJ1-1; 8 nucleotides agree with TRBD1. The CDR3 sequence is 15 residues long. J gave up 4 bases and V 0 bases, and 4 bases lay outside the gene matches. Germline values: CDR1 LNHNV, CDR2 YYDKDF (reference sequence). The chain's CDR3 is CATSRDGGQGTEAFF. The CDR3 region has the DNA TGTGCCACCAGCAGAGATGGCGGACAGGGCACTGAAGCTTTCTTT.

This clone was recorded a few times. The rearrangement uses TRBV18 and TRBJ1-1; D perhaps matches TRBD1 (5 bases). The length of the CDR3 is 15 residues. Germline CDR1 reads KGHSH; CDR2 reads LQKENI. Trimming took off 6 bases at V and 2 bases at J, with 16 bases between the two ends. The CDR3 here is CASSRPGLQNTEAFF. The CDR3 region has the DNA TGTGCCAGCTCTCGACCGGGACTCCAAAACACTGAAGCTTTCTTT. The whole variable domain, remainder taken from reference TRBV18 and TRBJ1-1, is NAGVMQNPRHLVRRRGQEARLRCSPMKGHSHVYWYRQLPEEGLKFMVYLQKENIIDESGMPKERFSAEFPKEGPSILRIQQVVRGDSAAYFCASSRPGLQNTEAFFGQGTRLTVV.

This chain joins TRBV3-1 (or the pseudogene TRBV3-2) and TRBJ2-1; 7 nucleotides align to TRBD1. CDR1 LGHDT and CDR2 YNNKEL come from the germline V gene (reference sequence). This CDR3 has 16 amino acids. Trimming at V came to 4 bases and at J to 7 bases, leaving 13 bases not matched to a gene. CDR3 sequence reads: CASSRRIRDSKNEQFF. CDR3 nucleotides: TGTGCCAGCAGCCGGAGGATTCGGGACAGCAAGAATGAGCAGTTCTTC.

CDR3 loop: CASSPPTGATEAFF. As DNA, the CDR3 is TGTGCCAGTAGTCCTCCTACAGGGGCCACTGAAGCTTTCTTT. The J gene is TRBJ1-1, the V gene TRBV19; 7 bases are a match to TRBD1. CDR3 length: 14 residues. With 5 bases clipped from V and 4 bases from J, the junction kept 7 bases outside the gene matches. Germline V gene data show CDR1 as LNHDA and CDR2 as SQIVND (reference sequence).

This clone was seen only once. V usage is TRBV28 and J usage is TRBJ2-1; D not resolved. Germline lookup yields CDR1 MDHEN and CDR2 SYDVKM. The V end lost 3 bases, the J end lost 7 bases, and 7 bases lay between the germline ends. The CDR3 contains 12 residues. CDR3 region: CASSFEPNEQFF. CDR3 nucleotide sequence: TGTGCCAGCAGTTTCGAGCCTAATGAGCAGTTCTTC.

This clone has more than one count but fewer than ten. The chain has TRBV2 and TRBJ1-5; D is ambiguous. The length of the CDR3 is 14 residues. From germline, CDR1 is SNHLY and CDR2 FYNNEI. The V and J ends lost 7 bases and 1 base respectively, with 11 bases between them. The CDR3 here is CASTNEGSNQPQHF. The CDR3 bases are TGTGCCAGCACGAACGAGGGAAGCAATCAGCCCCAGCATTTT.

The chain carries TRBV6-5 and TRBJ2-3; D gene unclear. Germline-derived CDR1 and CDR2 are MNHEY and SVGAGI. Trimming took off 0 bases at V and 4 bases at J, with 11 bases between the two ends. This CDR3 comprises 15 residues. DNA for the CDR3: TGTGCCAGCAGTTACTCGTCACACAGCTCAGATACGCAGTATTTT. Residues: CASSYSSHSSDTQYF.

This clone was recorded once. The chain carries TRBV6-5 and TRBJ2-3, with 9 nucleotides matching TRBD2. J lost 0 bases, V lost 7 bases, and 5 bases had no gene match. CDR1 is MNHEY, CDR2 SVGAGI, per germline. This CDR3 has 15 amino acids. Here the CDR3 reads CASTRTSGSTDTQYF. The CDR3 nucleotides read TGTGCCAGCACAAGAACTAGCGGGAGCACAGATACGCAGTATTTT.

The genes are TRBV7-8 and TRBJ2-7, with D possibly matching TRBD2 (5 bases). CDR1 and CDR2 from the germline V gene are SGHVS and FQNEAQ. The CDR3 spans 13 residues. Trimming stripped 5 bases from V and 3 bases from J, with 11 bases between. The CDR3 spells CASSQPDFYEQYF. The CDR3 DNA reads TGTGCCAGCAGCCAGCCGGACTTCTACGAGCAGTACTTC.

This clone is a singleton in its sample. This rearrangement joins TRBV2 to TRBJ1-2; D is uncertain. Germline values: CDR1 SNHLY, CDR2 FYNNEI. The CDR3 is 14 amino acids. The germline V and J ends were trimmed by 3 bases and 7 bases, with 15 bases remaining between them. The CDR3 loop is CASSEGARLIGYTF. As DNA, the CDR3 is TGTGCCAGCAGTGAGGGAGCCCGCCTAATTGGCTACACCTTC.

The rearrangement joins TRBV28 to TRBJ2-7; TRBD1 matches at 8 bases. This CDR3 region has 15 residues. The germline V gene has CDR1 MDHEN and CDR2 SYDVKM. V was pared by 2 bases and J by 3 bases, with 6 bases of the junction left unmatched. The CDR3 DNA follows: TGTGCCAGCAGTTTAATGAGGACAGGGAGCTACGAGCAGTACTTC. Amino acids: CASSLMRTGSYEQYF.

The genes are TRBV19 and TRBJ1-4; a weak D match, TRBD1 (5 bases). This CDR3 comprises 14 residues. Trimming cost V 3 bases and J 7 bases, with 12 bases left between them. Per the germline V gene, CDR1 is LNHDA and CDR2 is SQIVND (reference sequence). CDR3 protein: CASSILGLGEKLFF. The CDR3 DNA follows: TGTGCCAGTAGTATTTTGGGACTCGGTGAAAAACTGTTTTTT.

J is TRBJ1-5 and V is TRBV19; 8 nucleotides agree with TRBD1. Germline lookup yields CDR1 LNHDA and CDR2 SQIVND (reference sequence). The V and J ends lost 5 bases and 3 bases, in that order; junction bases with no gene match: 6. The CDR3 is 15 residues long. This chain's CDR3 is CASSVQGASNQPQHF. The CDR3 nucleotides are TGTGCCAGTAGTGTCCAGGGGGCCTCCAATCAGCCCCAGCATTTT. The variable domain in full, completed from reference TRBV19 and TRBJ1-5, reads DGGITQSPKYLFRKEGQNVTLSCEQNLNHDAMYWYRQDPGQGLRLIYYSQIVNDFQKGDIAEGYSVSREKKESFPLTVTSAQKNPTAFYLCASSVQGASNQPQHFGDGTRLSIL.